This T cell receptor beta chain is from a study of blood T cell repertoires in COVID-19. Background on the study: Material from acute and convalescent COVID-19 was sourced from the United States, Italy and Spain. T cells, B-cell-depleted T cells, or PBMCs provided the cDNA or gDNA that served as material.

As handled by the study authors: Reference gene primers were amplified, and this amplification served to estimate nucleated cell counts. The method was immunoSEQ multiplex PCR; TCRdb's version includes in-frame clones alone and lacks a portion of them. D and trimming were read from the DNA, whereas the V and J calls and clone size are those reported in that table. The table includes about 89,000 clones, approximately 79% detected once. The CDR3 contains 14 residues. Germline V CDR1 and CDR2: LGHNA, YNFKEQ. Trimming took 4 bases from V and 4 from J, leaving 14 bases between them. V usage is TRBV4-2 and J usage is TRBJ2-7; tentatively, D is TRBD2 (6 bases). Sample: peripheral blood. The origin of this receptor is a woman aged 80 or older with acute or convalescent COVID-19. CDR3 protein: CASSREWTNYEQYF. The DNA of the CDR3 is TGTGCCAGCAGCCGAGAATGGACTAATTACGAGCAGTACTTC.